This T cell receptor beta chain was profiled in a study of identifying expanded T cells in peripheral blood. About this clone itself: Its specificity is unknown.

Study findings and constraints: Approximately two-week clone count variance significantly increased as total template count grew. Approximately 1.1 clones differed between technical replicates, versus about 17 and 20 over time.

Healthy donors had no documented immune events, such as infections, while sampled. Profiled with immunoSEQ multiplex PCR; TCRdb holds only in-frame clones, not every one. The table has 100,000 to 150,000 clones, approximately 80% seen once. Material: blood. This sequence was found in a person aged 18 to 75 in good health.

The DNA for the CDR3 is TGTGCCAGCAGTGAAGGGACTAGCTCTGGAGTATCTACGCAGTATTTT. Translated, it gives CASSEGTSSGVSTQYF. The gene calls are TRBV6-4 and TRBJ2-3; 9 bases line up with TRBD2. The CDR3 extends over 16 amino acids. J gave up 8 bases and V 3 bases, and 12 bases lay outside the gene matches. The V gene's germline CDR1 is MRHNA and CDR2 SNTAGT.